This section outlines one TCR beta chain sequence together with its context. Its antigen is not known. The study reverse transcribed the entire isolated RNA, so it sequenced expressed TCRB transcripts. TCRdb's copy holds only in-frame clones and misses some; the assay was immunoSEQ multiplex PCR. The sample lists 640,000 or so clones, roughly an eighth occurring once. This sample was taken from a study of beta chain features in type 1 diabetes. The germline V gene has CDR1 SGHTA and CDR2 FQGTGA. The CDR3 loop spans 16 amino acids. The germline V and J ends were trimmed by 0 bases and 1 base, with 7 bases remaining between them. Findings of the study overall: In all four CD4+ subsets, TCRB CDR3 length was significantly, moderately reduced in type 1 diabetes.

The sequence derives from a man aged 18-30 years with type 1 diabetes. The sample comprised naive CD4+ T cells from blood. This chain uses TRBV7-3 with TRBJ2-6, with no clear D. CDR3 loop: CASSLTGGSGANVLTF. The CDR3 nucleotides read TGTGCCAGCAGCTTAACGGGTGGGTCTGGGGCCAACGTCCTGACTTTC.